The 17 T cell receptor beta chains in this list originate from one sample, sequenced in a study of T cell responses to AZD1222 COVID-19 vaccine. Libraries were prepared by immunoSEQ multiplex PCR; TCRdb keeps only in-frame clonotypes and omits some of them. This table holds 65,000 to 70,000 clones, roughly 82% found once. The source material was peripheral blood, sampled on day 0 of AZD1222 vaccination. The receptors come from an adult in good health.

In its sample, this clone was seen once. V usage is TRBV6-5 and J usage is TRBJ1-4; no clear D gene. The CDR3 covers 15 residues. V was clipped by 4 bases and J by 0 bases, with 9 bases between them. The V gene's germline CDR1 is MNHEY and CDR2 SVGAGI. For the CDR3, the DNA is TGTGCCAGCAGTTCTCAAGTAGCAACTAATGAAAAACTGTTTTTT. Translation: CASSSQVATNEKLFF.

This sequence joins TRBV7-8 and TRBJ2-1; 9 bases agree with TRBD2. The CDR3 is 16 residues long. Trimming removed 5 bases from V and 4 bases from J; junction bases left unmatched: 9. Germline V gene lookup returns CDR1 SGHVS and CDR2 FQNEAQ. The CDR3 DNA follows: TGTGCCAGCAGCCTCTCCGGGACTAGCAAGTACAATGAGCAGTTCTTC. Its translation is CASSLSGTSKYNEQFF.

The rearrangement joins TRBV9 to TRBJ2-5; D ambiguous. Trimming stripped 0 bases from V and 5 bases from J, with 14 bases between. The CDR3 is 15 residues long. Germline V lookup: CDR1 SGDLS, CDR2 YYNGEE. The CDR3 region has the DNA TGTGCCAGCAGCGTAGGGTCTCTGGGATGGGAGACCCAGTACTTC. Residues: CASSVGSLGWETQYF.

In this sample, this clone turned up once. The chain carries TRBV11-2 and TRBJ1-4; the match to TRBD1 covers 8 bases. Germline CDR1 and CDR2: SGHAT and FQNNGV. This CDR3 is 16 amino acids long. V was pared by 3 bases and J by 5 bases, with 8 bases of the junction left unmatched. The CDR3 sequence: CASSFQPTGANEKLFF. The CDR3 DNA follows: TGTGCCAGCAGCTTTCAACCGACAGGGGCAAATGAAAAACTGTTTTTT.

The gene calls are TRBV27 and TRBJ2-7; D is uncertain. The CDR3 length is 13 residues. Germline values: CDR1 MNHEY, CDR2 SMNVEV (reference sequence). V was cut by 0 bases and J by 3 bases, with 6 bases left in between. This CDR3 reads CASSLSSRYEQYF. Written as DNA, the CDR3 is TGTGCCAGCAGTTTATCGAGTCGCTACGAGCAGTACTTC.

The chain links TRBV5-1 to TRBJ2-7, with TRBD1 as a possible D gene (6 bases). The CDR3 sequence is 13 residues long. V shed 0 bases and J shed 3 bases, with 7 bases lying between them. Germline CDR1 reads SGHRS; CDR2 reads YFSETQ. CDR3 DNA sequence: TGCGCCAGCAGCTTGGTAGGGGGCTACGAGCAGTACTTC. Translation: CASSLVGGYEQYF.

V usage is TRBV24-1 and J usage is TRBJ1-4, with D maybe TRBD1 (5 bases). The germline V gene encodes CDR1 KGHDR and CDR2 SFDVKD. The CDR3 is made up of 17 amino acids. V lost 0 bases, J lost 0 bases, and 10 bases lay in between. CDR3 sequence reads: CATSDLEGAPTNEKLFF. The CDR3 nucleotides are TGTGCCACCAGTGATTTGGAAGGGGCACCAACTAATGAAAAACTGTTTTTT.

J is TRBJ2-7 and V is TRBV11-1; D remains ambiguous. The germline V gene has CDR1 SGHAT and CDR2 FQDESV (reference sequence). The CDR3 sequence is 16 residues long. V shed 4 bases and J shed 2 bases, with 18 bases lying between them. The CDR3 reads CASSSASTLLTYEQYF. The DNA for the CDR3 is TGTGCCAGCAGCTCGGCATCCACCCTGTTAACCTACGAGCAGTACTTC.

This clone was detected only a few times. The J gene is TRBJ1-1, the V gene TRBV2, with 7 bases lining up with TRBD1. Unmatched junction bases numbered 16, after V lost 5 bases and J lost 1 base. The CDR3 is 18 residues long. CDR1 is SNHLY, CDR2 FYNNEI, per germline. Here the CDR3 DNA reads TGTGCCAGCAGTCTAAAGGGTTTGACAGGGTTGGGGAACACTGAAGCTTTCTTT. This codes for CASSLKGLTGLGNTEAFF.

This clone has more than one count but fewer than ten. A junction end diverges from the germline sequence, so it may reflect a read error. The chain links TRBV7-7 to TRBJ1-4, with 7 bases matching TRBD1. Germline CDR1 and CDR2: SSHAT and FNYEAQ (reference sequence). The CDR3 runs to 19 residues. Here the CDR3 reads CASSLRAGGDSESNEKLFF. DNA for the CDR3: TGTGCTAGCAGCTTACGAGCAGGGGGAGATTCAGAATCTAATGAAAAACTGTTTTTT.

The gene calls are TRBV6-5 and TRBJ2-1; D is uncertain. V was pared by 5 bases and J by 5 bases, with 7 bases between. In germline, CDR1 is MNHEY, CDR2 SVGAGI. The length of the CDR3 is 12 residues. The chain's CDR3 is CASSRTHNEQFF. CDR3 nucleotides: TGTGCCAGCAGTCGAACGCACAATGAGCAGTTCTTC.

The DNA of the CDR3 is TGTGCCAGTAGTCCGGACAGGGGGCAGTTTGAAAAACTGTTTTTT. Amino acids: CASSPDRGQFEKLFF. The chain employs TRBV19 and TRBJ1-4; TRBD1 matches at 11 bases. Trimming cost V 5 bases and J 7 bases; bases outside gene matches: 6. From germline, CDR1 is LNHDA and CDR2 SQIVND (reference sequence). This CDR3 spans 15 amino acids.

The table lists this clone with a few counts. The chain uses TRBV19 and TRBJ1-3; D is unclear. The CDR3 has 15 residues. Germline V gene data show CDR1 as LNHDA and CDR2 as SQIVND (reference sequence). V lost 7 bases and J 0 bases, leaving 13 bases between the germline ends. CDR3 sequence reads: CASTAAGSSGNTIYF. The CDR3 region has the DNA TGTGCCAGTACGGCAGCGGGGAGCTCTGGAAACACCATATATTTT. Drawing the rest from reference TRBV19 and TRBJ1-3, the complete variable domain is DGGITQSPKYLFRKEGQNVTLSCEQNLNHDAMYWYRQDPGQGLRLIYYSQIVNDFQKGDIAEGYSVSREKKESFPLTVTSAQKNPTAFYLCASTAAGSSGNTIYFGEGSWLTVV.

The chain links TRBV5-6 to TRBJ1-4, with 10 bases fitting TRBD1. Germline trimming cut 3 bases from V and 3 bases from J; bases unmatched to any gene: 5. The CDR3 is 16 residues long. The germline gives CDR1 SGHDT, CDR2 YYEEEE. The CDR3 protein is CASSWGQGFSNEKLFF. Written as DNA, the CDR3 is TGTGCCAGCAGCTGGGGACAGGGGTTCTCTAATGAAAAACTGTTTTTT.

The gene calls are TRBV11-2 and TRBJ2-5, with TRBD2 matching 7 bases. The CDR3 consists of 15 residues. The ends lost 3 bases at V and 4 bases at J; junction bases unmatched: 8. Germline V gene sequence: CDR1 SGHAT, CDR2 FQNNGV. CDR3 protein: CASSFNGGGRETQYF. CDR3 DNA: TGTGCCAGCAGCTTTAACGGGGGAGGGAGAGAGACCCAGTACTTC.

The chain is built from TRBV6-6 and TRBJ1-5; no reliable D call. V dropped 6 bases and J dropped 1 base, with 7 bases sitting between them. The CDR3 is 13 amino acids. Germline loops: CDR1 MNHNY, CDR2 SVGAGI (reference sequence). The CDR3 DNA reads as TGTGCCAGCAGGAATCCAAGCAATCAGCCCCAGCATTTT. This sequence encodes CASRNPSNQPQHF.

This clone was seen only once. This chain links TRBV11-3 with TRBJ2-7; tentatively, D is TRBD1 (5 bases). The CDR3 totals 14 residues. Germline V gives CDR1 SGHNT, CDR2 YENEEA. V gave up 1 base and J gave up 0 bases, with 7 bases separating them. The CDR3 loop is CASSLGGNSYEQYF. The CDR3 DNA reads as TGTGCCAGCAGCTTAGGGGGCAACTCCTACGAGCAGTACTTC.